This T cell receptor (beta chain) was retrieved from a study of shared clonotypes between healthy human individuals. Broader study findings: Compared with memory subsets, naive subsets generally had larger estimated richness. Clonotype sharing among donors likely depends on sequencing depth.

Germline V gene lookup returns CDR1 MDHEN and CDR2 SYDVKM. The CDR3 extends over 15 amino acids. Between the trimmed V and J ends, which lost 5 bases and 3 bases, there was a span of 17 bases. Samples underwent the assay at deep level. TCRdb's table, derived via immunoSEQ multiplex PCR, lists solely in-frame clones and lacks some. Here the sample spans some 980,000 clones, approximately 80% being singletons. A word on this clone: Its antigen is not identified.

The sequencing input was memory CD4+ T cells sorted from blood. Documented subset: CD45RA-negative fraction. The TCR comes from a man aged 18 to 29 in good health. This chain connects TRBV28 to TRBJ2-7; possibly TRBD2 for D (7 bases). The CDR3 spells CASSPAGAMIYEQYF. The DNA for the CDR3 is TGTGCCAGCAGTCCGGCGGGGGCGATGATCTACGAGCAGTACTTC.